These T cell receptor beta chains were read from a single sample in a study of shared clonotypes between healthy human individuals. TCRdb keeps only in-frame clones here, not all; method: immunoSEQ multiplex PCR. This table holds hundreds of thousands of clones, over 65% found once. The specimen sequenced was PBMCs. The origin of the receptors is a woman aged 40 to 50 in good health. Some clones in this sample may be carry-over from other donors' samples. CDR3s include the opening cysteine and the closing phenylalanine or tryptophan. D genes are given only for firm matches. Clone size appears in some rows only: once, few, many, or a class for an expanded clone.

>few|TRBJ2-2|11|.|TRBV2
TGTGCCAGCAAGGAAACCGGGGAGCTGTTTTTT
CASKETGELFF
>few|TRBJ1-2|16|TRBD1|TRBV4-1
TGCGCCAGCAGCCAAGATTACAGGGGGTACGACTATGGCTACACCTTC
CASSQDYRGYDYGYTF
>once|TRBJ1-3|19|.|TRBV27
TGTGCCAGCAGTTTAAGGGAGGGGGTTCCTACCTTCTCTGGAAACACCATATATTTT
CASSLREGVPTFSGNTIYF
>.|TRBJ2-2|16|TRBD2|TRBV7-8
TGTGCCAGCAGCTTAGTGGGCGGGAGGGGACACGGGGAGCTGTTTTTT
CASSLVGGRGHGELFF
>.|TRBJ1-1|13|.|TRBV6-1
TGTGCCAGCAGTGGCTTATTGAACACTGAAGCTTTCTTT
CASSGLLNTEAFF
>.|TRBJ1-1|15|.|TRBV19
TGTGCCAGTAGTATAAAAGTGGGGGCGCCCACTGAAGCTTTCTTT
CASSIKVGAPTEAFF
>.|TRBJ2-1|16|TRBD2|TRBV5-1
TGCGCCAGCAGCTTGGTGCTAGCGGGTGGTTACAATGAGCAGTTCTTC
CASSLVLAGGYNEQFF
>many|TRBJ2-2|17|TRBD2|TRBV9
TGTGCCAGCAGCCCCCGGCGAGCGGGAGGGAACACCGGGGAGCTGTTTTTT
CASSPRRAGGNTGELFF
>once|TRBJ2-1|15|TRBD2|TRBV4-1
TGCGCCAGCAGCCGGGGGACTAGCGGTTACAATGAGCAGTTCTTC
CASSRGTSGYNEQFF
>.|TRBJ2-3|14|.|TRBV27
TGTGCCAGCAGTTTCATCCGGGGCACAGATACGCAGTATTTT
CASSFIRGTDTQYF
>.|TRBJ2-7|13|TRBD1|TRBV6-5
TGTGCCAGCAGTTACTTACAGGGGTACGAGCAGTACTTC
CASSYLQGYEQYF
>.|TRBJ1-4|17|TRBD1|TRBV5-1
TGCGCCAGCAGCTTGCAGGGACAGGGGGCTTCGGATGAAAAACTGTTTTTT
CASSLQGQGASDEKLFF
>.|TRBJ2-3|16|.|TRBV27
TGTGCCAGCAGTTTGAGAGGGCCTATAAGCACAGATACGCAGTATTTT
CASSLRGPISTDTQYF
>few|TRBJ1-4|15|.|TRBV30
TGTGCCTGGGGAGCAAACCGGGCCGTGGGGGAAAAACTGTTTTTT
CAWGANRAVGEKLFF
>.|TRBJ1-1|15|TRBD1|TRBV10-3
TGTGCCATCAGATTAGGGACAGGTATGAACACTGAGGCTTTCTTT
CAIRLGTGMNTEAFF
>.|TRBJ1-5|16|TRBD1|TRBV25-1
TGTGCCAGCCCCCCCCCAGGACAGGGTGGCAATCAGCCCCAGCATTTT
CASPPPGQGGNQPQHF
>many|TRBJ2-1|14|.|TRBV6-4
TGTGCCAGCAGTGAGACGGGAGCGAGCAATGAGCAGTTCTTC
CASSETGASNEQFF
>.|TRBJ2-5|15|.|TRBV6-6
TGTGCCAGCAGTTACTCGAGGCCAGGTAGTGAGACCCAGTACTTC
CASSYSRPGSETQYF
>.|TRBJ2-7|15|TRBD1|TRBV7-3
TGTGCCAGCAGGGCCGGGACAGGGACTACCTACGAGCAGTACTTC
CASRAGTGTTYEQYF
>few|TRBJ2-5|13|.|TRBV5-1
TGCGCCAGCAGCTTGTCAGCAAAAGAGACCCAGTACTTC
CASSLSAKETQYF
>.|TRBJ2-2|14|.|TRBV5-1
TGCGCCAGCAGCTTGGTTTCTAGCGCTGCGGAGCTGTTTTTT
CASSLVSSAAELFF
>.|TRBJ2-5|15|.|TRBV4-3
TGCGCCAGCAGCCAAGATCCGAACCTCCCAGAGACCCAGTACTTC
CASSQDPNLPETQYF
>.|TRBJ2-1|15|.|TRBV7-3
TGTGCCAGCAGCAAACTAGAGGTTCCCTACAATGAGCAGTTCTTC
CASSKLEVPYNEQFF
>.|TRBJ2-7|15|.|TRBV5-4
TGTGCCAGCAGCTTGGTAGGTCGGGAGACCGACGAGCAGTACTTC
CASSLVGRETDEQYF
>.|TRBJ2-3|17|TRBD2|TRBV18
TGTGCCAGCTCACCGAGGACTAGCGGGAGGGGGACAGATACGCAGTATTTT
CASSPRTSGRGTDTQYF
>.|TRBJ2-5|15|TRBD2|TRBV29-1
TGCAGCGTTGAAGTTCGACTAGCAAACCAAGAGACCCAGTACTTC
CSVEVRLANQETQYF
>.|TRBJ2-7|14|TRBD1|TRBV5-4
TGTGCCAGCAGCTTGGGTGACAGGGGGTACGAGCAGTACTTC
CASSLGDRGYEQYF
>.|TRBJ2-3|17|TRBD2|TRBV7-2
TGTGCCAGCAGCTTAGACCCGGGACTAGCGGGGACAGATACGCAGTATTTT
CASSLDPGLAGTDTQYF
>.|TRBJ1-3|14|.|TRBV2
TGTGCCAGCAGCCAGGGGTATTCTGGAAACACCATATATTTT
CASSQGYSGNTIYF
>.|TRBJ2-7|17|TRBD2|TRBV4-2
TGTGCCAGCAGCTCACCCTGGGGTAGCGGGAGTAGGTACGAGCAGTACTTC
CASSSPWGSGSRYEQYF
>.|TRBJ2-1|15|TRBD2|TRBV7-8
TGTGCCAGCAGCTTTCGGACTAGCGGTCACAATGAGCAGTTCTTC
CASSFRTSGHNEQFF
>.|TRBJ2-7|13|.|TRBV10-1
TGCGCCAGCAGTGAGTCAGGGCTTGCGGTGCAGTACTTC
CASSESGLAVQYF
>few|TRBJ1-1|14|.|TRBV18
TGTGCCAGCTCACCAGGGGGGAAGAACACTGAAGCTTTCTTT
CASSPGGKNTEAFF
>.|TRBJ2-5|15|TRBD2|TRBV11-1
TGTGCCAGCAGCTTACTTGGGACTAGCAAAGAGACCCAGTACTTC
CASSLLGTSKETQYF
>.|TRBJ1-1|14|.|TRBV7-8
TGTGCCAGCAGCCTAGCGCGAGGTAGGACTGAAGCTTTCTTT
CASSLARGRTEAFF
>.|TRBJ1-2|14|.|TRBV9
TGTGCCAGCAGCGTAGGAGGGGGGAACTATGGCTACACCTTC
CASSVGGGNYGYTF
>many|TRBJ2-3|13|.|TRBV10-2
TGCGCCAGCAGTGAGTCGTGGGAACAAACGCAGTATTTT
CASSESWEQTQYF
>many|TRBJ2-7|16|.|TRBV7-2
TGTGCCAGCAGCCCCAGGCCACTAGTTTCGAAACCTGAACAGTACTTC
CASSPRPLVSKPEQYF
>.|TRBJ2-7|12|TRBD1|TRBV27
TGTGCCAGCAGGACAGGGAACTACGAGCAGTACTTC
CASRTGNYEQYF
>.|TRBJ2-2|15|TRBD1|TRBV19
TGTGCCAGTAGTATAGAGACAGGGATGGGCGGGGAGCTGTTTTTT
CASSIETGMGGELFF
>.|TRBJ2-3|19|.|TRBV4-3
TGCGCCAGCAGCCAAGATGCGAATCCCGGAGGGGCTAGCTTAGATACGCAGTATTTC
CASSQDANPGGASLDTQYF
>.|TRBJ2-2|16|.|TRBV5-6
TGTGCCAGCAGCCCCCCCACGGGTAGCCACACCGGGGAGCTGTTTTTT
CASSPPTGSHTGELFF
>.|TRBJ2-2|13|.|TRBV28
TGTGCCAGCACCTACGGGATGACCGGGGAGCTGTTTTTT
CASTYGMTGELFF
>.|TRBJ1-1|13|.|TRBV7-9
TGTGCCAGCAGTTACAACTCGAACACTGAAGCTTTCTTT
CASSYNSNTEAFF
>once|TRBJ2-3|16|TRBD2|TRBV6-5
TGTGCCAGCAGTTACTCTGGGGGGAGGGCCTTAGATACGCAGTATTTT
CASSYSGGRALDTQYF
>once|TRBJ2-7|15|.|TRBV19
TGTGCCAGTAGTACCTCGGGCAGGGGCTCCTACGAGCAGTACTTC
CASSTSGRGSYEQYF
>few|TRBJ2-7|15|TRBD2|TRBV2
TGTGCCAGCAGTGAAAGGACTAGCGGGAGTTACGAGCAGTACTTC
CASSERTSGSYEQYF
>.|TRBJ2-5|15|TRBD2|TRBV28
TGTGCCAGCAGCCAGGAGCGGGAGGCCAGGGAGACCCAGTACTTC
CASSQEREARETQYF
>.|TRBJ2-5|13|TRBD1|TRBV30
TGTGCCTGGAGTAGAAACAGGGGGGAGACCCAGTACTTC
CAWSRNRGETQYF
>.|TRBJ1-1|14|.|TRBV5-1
TGCGCCAGCAGCTTGGTTGGAGGGGATACTGAAGCTTTCTTT
CASSLVGGDTEAFF
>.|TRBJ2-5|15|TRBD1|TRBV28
TGTGCCAGCAGTTTGACAACAGGGGGCTGGGAGACCCAGTACTTC
CASSLTTGGWETQYF
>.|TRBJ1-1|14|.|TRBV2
TGTGCCAGCAGTGAAGCGTCCCGCAGGACTGAAGCTTTCTTT
CASSEASRRTEAFF
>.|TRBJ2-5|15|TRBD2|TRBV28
TGTGCCAGCAGTTTTCAGACTAGCGGCCCGGAGACCCAGTACTTC
CASSFQTSGPETQYF
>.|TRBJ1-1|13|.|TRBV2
TGTGCCAGCAGTGAGCGGGGGAACACTGAAGCTTTCTTT
CASSERGNTEAFF
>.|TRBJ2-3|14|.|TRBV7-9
TGTGCCAGCAGCTCTTCGGCGCCTACAGATACGCAGTATTTT
CASSSSAPTDTQYF
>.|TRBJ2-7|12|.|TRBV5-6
TGTGCCAGCAGCACTTCCACCTACGAGCAGTACTTC
CASSTSTYEQYF
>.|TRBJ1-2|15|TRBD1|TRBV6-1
TGTGCCAGCAGTGAACAGGGACAGGGTTCGAATGGCTACACCTTC
CASSEQGQGSNGYTF